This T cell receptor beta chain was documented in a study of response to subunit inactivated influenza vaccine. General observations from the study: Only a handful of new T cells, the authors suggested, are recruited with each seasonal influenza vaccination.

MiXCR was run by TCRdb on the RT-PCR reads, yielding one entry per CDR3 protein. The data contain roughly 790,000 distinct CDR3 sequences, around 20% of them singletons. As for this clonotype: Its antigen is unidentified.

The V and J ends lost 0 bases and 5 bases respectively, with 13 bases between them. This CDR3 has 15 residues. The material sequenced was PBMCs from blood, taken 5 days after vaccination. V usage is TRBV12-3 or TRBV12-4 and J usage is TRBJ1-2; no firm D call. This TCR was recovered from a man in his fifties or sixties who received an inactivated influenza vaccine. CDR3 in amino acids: CASSLARRALYGYTF. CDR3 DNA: TGTGCCAGCAGTTTAGCGCGTAGGGCCCTTTATGGCTACACCTTC.